The present T cell receptor beta chain was sequenced within a study of cytomegalovirus exposure and HLA in healthy donors. Comments on this clone: One end of the junction does not line up with germline, which may come from a read error.

Looked up from germline, CDR1 is SEHNR and CDR2 is FQNEAQ (reference sequence). The CDR3 contains 15 residues. When sampled, the donors appeared nominally healthy, though they likely had unrecorded immune exposures. 13 Jbeta primers and 60 Vbeta primers were used for the PCR. Only in-frame clones appear in the TCRdb table, and some are missing; sequencing was by immunoSEQ multiplex PCR. Among approximately 260,000 clones listed, 84% were seen once. The receptor was derived from a woman aged 40 to 50 in good health and CMV-seropositive. The sample was PBMCs. This chain joins TRBV7-9 and TRBJ2-7; D gene uncertain. The CDR3 sequence: CSSSLSSTLSYEQYF. CDR3 DNA: TGTTCCAGCAGCTTATCCAGTACCCTCTCCTACGAGCAGTACTTC.